This T cell receptor (beta chain) is drawn from a study of technical replicates of blood from several donors (TCRdb year 2017). Library preparation employed the immunoSEQ multiplex PCR assay. Here the immuneACCESS table is served through TCRdb, limited to in-frame sequences with V and J called. Missing clones are a known gap in these copies; in checked studies unresolved V genes cover under half, and the rest lacks a known reason. Recorded for this sample are about 93,000 clones; roughly 96% of them occurred a single time. 0.26% of the sample belongs to the ten largest clones. For this clone: The antigen it binds to is not known. Per-nucleotide qualities are absent, and no much larger clonotype sits a single base away.

In the germline V gene, CDR1 corresponds to SGHDT and CDR2 to YYEEEE. V is pruned by 4 bases and J by 4 bases, leaving 14 bases of the junction without a gene match. The CDR3 goes from the cysteine to the phenylalanine over 18 residues. Only the CDR3 region is kept as DNA, spanning 54 bases read in frame from base 1. This sequence was found in a human donor in good health. Specimen: T cells isolated from PBMCs. The sequence is built from TRBV5-6 and TRBJ1-3, with 10 central nucleotides matching TRBD1. The CDR3 here reads CASSHRDRGLGDGNTIYF. The nucleotide sequence reads as follows: TGTGCCAGCAGCCATCGGGACAGGGGCTTGGGTGACGGAAACACCATATATTTT.